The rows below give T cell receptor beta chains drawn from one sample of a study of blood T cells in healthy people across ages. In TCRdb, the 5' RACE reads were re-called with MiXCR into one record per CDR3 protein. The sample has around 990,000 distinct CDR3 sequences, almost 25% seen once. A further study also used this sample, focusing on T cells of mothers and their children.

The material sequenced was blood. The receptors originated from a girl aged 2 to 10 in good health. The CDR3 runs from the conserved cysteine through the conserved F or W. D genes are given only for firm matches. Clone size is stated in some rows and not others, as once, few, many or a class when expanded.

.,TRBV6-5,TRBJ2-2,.,TGTGCCAGCAGTGCAACAGCGAACACCGGGGAGCTGTTTTTT,CASSATANTGELFF
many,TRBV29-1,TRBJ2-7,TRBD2,TGCAGCGTTGAAACTAGCGGCACCTACGAGCAGTACTTC,CSVETSGTYEQYF
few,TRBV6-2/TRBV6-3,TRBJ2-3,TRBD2,TGTGCCAGCAGTTCCCGGGTAGCGGGGCCTAGCACAGATACGCAGTATTTT,CASSSRVAGPSTDTQYF
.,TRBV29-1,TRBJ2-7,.,TGCAGCGTTGTCAGGTTATCTGGGGAGCAGTACTTC,CSVVRLSGEQYF
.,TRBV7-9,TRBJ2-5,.,TGTGCCAGCAGCCAAGAGGGTGGCAGGGAAGAGACCCAGTACTTC,CASSQEGGREETQYF
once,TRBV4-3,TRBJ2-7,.,TGCGCCAGCAGCCAAGGCTCCACCTCCACCTACGAGCAGTACTTC,CASSQGSTSTYEQYF
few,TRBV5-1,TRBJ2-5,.,TGCGCCAGCGGAAGGGTTGGAGAGACCCAGTACTTC,CASGRVGETQYF
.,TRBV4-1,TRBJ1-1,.,TGCGCCAGCAGCCAAGAGGACCGAGGAGACACTGAAGCTTTCTTT,CASSQEDRGDTEAFF
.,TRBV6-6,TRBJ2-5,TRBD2,TGTGCCAGCAGTTATACGGGCGGTGGCGGGGGTTATGAGCGGTACTTC,CASSYTGGGGGYERYF
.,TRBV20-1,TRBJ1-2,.,TGCAGTGCTTCCCCTGGGACGGACTATGGCTACACCTTC,CSASPGTDYGYTF
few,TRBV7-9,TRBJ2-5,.,TGTGCCAGCAGCTTAGCGTACGGTCCCCAAGAGACCCAGTACTTC,CASSLAYGPQETQYF
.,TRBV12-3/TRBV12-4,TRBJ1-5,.,TGTGCCAGCAGAGCCGGGACTAGCACAGATACGCAGCATTTT,CASRAGTSTDTQHF
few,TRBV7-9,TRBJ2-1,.,TGTGCCAGCAGCCCTACCCCGGGCCCCAGCTCCTACAATGAGCAGTTCTTC,CASSPTPGPSSYNEQFF
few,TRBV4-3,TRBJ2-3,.,TGCGCCAGCAGCCAAGTCTTTGCAGATACGCAGTATTTT,CASSQVFADTQYF
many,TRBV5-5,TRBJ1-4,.,TGTGCCAGCAGCTGGACCATCGAAAGAGGCGCTAATGAAAAACTGTTTTTT,CASSWTIERGANEKLFF
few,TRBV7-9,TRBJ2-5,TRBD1,TGTGCCAGCAGCTGGACAGGGACAGAGACCCAGTACTTC,CASSWTGTETQYF
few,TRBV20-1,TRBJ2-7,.,TGCAGTGCTACCCCAGGATCTCTCGACTACGAGCAGTACTTC,CSATPGSLDYEQYF
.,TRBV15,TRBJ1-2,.,TGTGCCACCAGCGCATCGACAGGTCTTGGCTACACCTTC,CATSASTGLGYTF
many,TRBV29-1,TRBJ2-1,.,TGCAGCGTCGTTCGGCGGAATGAGCAGTTCTTC,CSVVRRNEQFF
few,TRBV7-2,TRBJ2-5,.,TGTGCCAGCAGCCGGGGACTCCCGGAGACCCAGTACTTC,CASSRGLPETQYF
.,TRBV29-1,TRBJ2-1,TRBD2,TGCAGCGTGACTAGCGGGAAGAGGAATGAGCAGTTCTTC,CSVTSGKRNEQFF
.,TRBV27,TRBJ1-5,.,TGTGCCAGCAGTTCAGACAGCCAGACCCAGCATTTT,CASSSDSQTQHF
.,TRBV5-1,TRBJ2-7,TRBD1,TGCGCCAGCAGTGGGACAGGCGAGCAGGACTTC,CASSGTGEQDF
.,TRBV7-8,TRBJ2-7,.,TGTGCCAGCAGCTTTAGCTCAGACTACGAGCAGTACTTC,CASSFSSDYEQYF
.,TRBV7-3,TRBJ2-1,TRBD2,TGTGCCAGCAGCTTGACTAGCGGGACGCACAATGAGCAGTTCTTC,CASSLTSGTHNEQFF
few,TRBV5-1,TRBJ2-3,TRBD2,TGCGCCAGCAGCCGGGGGAGGTCTAGCGGTAATACGCAGTATTTT,CASSRGRSSGNTQYF
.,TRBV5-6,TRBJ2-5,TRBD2,TGTGCCAGCAGCGACGAGCTAGCGGGGGGGCCGGGAGAGACCCAGTACTTC,CASSDELAGGPGETQYF
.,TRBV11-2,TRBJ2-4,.,TGTGCCACCGTCGACAGTCTAGCCAAAAACATTCAGTACTTC,CATVDSLAKNIQYF
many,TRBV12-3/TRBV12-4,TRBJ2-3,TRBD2,TGTGCCAGCAGTTTCTTAGCGGGGTCAGATACGCAGTATTTT,CASSFLAGSDTQYF
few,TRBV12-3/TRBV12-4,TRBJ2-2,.,TGTGCCAGCAGTGACCCTACCGGGGAGCTGTTTTTT,CASSDPTGELFF
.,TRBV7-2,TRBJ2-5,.,TGTGCCAGCAGCTCTAGAAACAACGGAGAGACCCAGTACTTC,CASSSRNNGETQYF